The 19 T cell receptor beta chains below all came from one sample that was sequenced in a study of metastatic and nonmetastatic thyroid tumors. TCRdb redid the clone calls on the PCR reads using MiXCR. The sample contains 8,000 to 8,500 clones, about 40% of which appear only once. Patients were all untreated before their thyroid surgery. Sequencing used tumor tissue. These receptors were taken from a male donor with papillary thyroid cancer or a benign thyroid nodule (not recorded which). Some clones in this sample may be carry-over from other donors' samples.

The chain couples TRBV18 to TRBJ2-6, with D maybe TRBD2 (6 bases). The V gene's germline CDR1 is KGHSH and CDR2 LQKENI. Trimming cost V 2 bases and J 1 base, with 15 bases left between them. The CDR3 totals 18 residues. This chain's CDR3 is CASSPSGQGFSGANVLTF. In DNA, the CDR3 is TGTGCCAGCTCACCAAGCGGGCAGGGTTTTTCTGGGGCCAACGTCCTGACTTTC.

There are many counts of this clone. The chain carries TRBV4-2 and TRBJ2-2; 11 nucleotides align to TRBD1. Per germline, CDR1 LGHNA and CDR2 YNFKEQ. The CDR3 loop spans 17 amino acids. V dropped 8 bases and J dropped 4; count of bases not matched to a gene: 12. CDR3 sequence: CASRQDRGLRGTGELFF. The DNA of the CDR3 is TGTGCCAGCCGACAGGACAGGGGGCTCCGGGGCACCGGGGAGCTGTTTTTT.

The chain is built from TRBV4-3 and TRBJ1-2; tentative D call: TRBD1 (5 bases). The germline V gene encodes CDR1 LGHNA and CDR2 YSLEER. The CDR3 has 15 amino acids. Trimming shortened V by 1 base and J by 0 bases, and 9 bases separated the two germline ends. The CDR3: CASSQGAGTNYGYTF. CDR3 sequence (DNA): TGCGCCAGCAGCCAAGGTGCAGGGACTAACTATGGCTACACCTTC.

V usage is TRBV7-6 and J usage is TRBJ2-7; TRBD2 agrees at 12 bases. CDR1 is SGHVS, CDR2 FNYEAQ, per germline. This CDR3 spans 14 amino acids. Germline trimming cut 3 bases from V and 4 bases from J; bases unmatched to any gene: 1. DNA of the CDR3: TGTGCCAGCAGCTTCGGACTAGCGGGGTACGAGCAGTACTTC. Translation gives CASSFGLAGYEQYF.

V is TRBV6-4 and J is TRBJ2-2, with TRBD1 identical over 7 bases. Germline CDR1 MRHNA, CDR2 SNTAGT. V trimming: 2 bases; J trimming: 3 bases; junction bases outside the gene matches: 0. The CDR3 consists of 14 residues. DNA for the CDR3: TGTGCCAGCAGTGACGGACAGGACACCGGGGAGCTGTTTTTT. This translates into CASSDGQDTGELFF.

The gene calls are TRBV20-1 and TRBJ2-1; possibly TRBD2 for D (6 bases). This CDR3 contains 15 residues. Between the trimmed V and J ends, which lost 7 bases and 5 bases, there was a span of 21 bases. Germline V gives CDR1 DFQATT, CDR2 SNEGSKA (reference sequence). The CDR3 region has the DNA TGCAGTGTCCCCCTTGGCGGGGCCTTAAACAATGAGCAGTTCTTC. Its protein is CSVPLGGALNNEQFF.

With regard to this clone: At one end the junction does not follow the germline gene, possibly because of a read error. CDR3 coding DNA: TGTGCCACCATCAGAGATTTAAGGAACGAGCAGTACTTC. Translating gives CATIRDLRNEQYF. J is TRBJ2-7 and V is TRBV15, with D unclear. Germline CDR1 is LNHNV and CDR2 is YYDKDF (reference sequence). CDR3 length: 13 residues.

DNA for the CDR3: TGTGCCAGCCGACGGGGACAGAACTATGGCTACACCTTC. Translation gives CASRRGQNYGYTF. This chain uses TRBV18 with TRBJ1-2; 7 bases are a match to TRBD1. Unmatched junction bases numbered 5, after V lost 8 bases and J lost 2 bases. There are 13 residues in the CDR3. The germline gives CDR1 KGHSH, CDR2 LQKENI.

DNA for the CDR3: TGCAGCGTTTCAGGGGGCTCCTACAATGAGCAGTTCTTC. This translates into CSVSGGSYNEQFF. This chain connects TRBV29-1 to TRBJ2-1; TRBD1 agrees at 7 bases. This CDR3 comprises 13 residues. Trimming at V came to 5 bases and at J to 0 bases, leaving 1 base not matched to a gene. CDR1 is SQVTM, CDR2 ANQGSEA, per germline.

V is TRBV2 and J is TRBJ1-5; D ambiguous. Germline V gene lookup returns CDR1 SNHLY and CDR2 FYNNEI. The V gene lost 3 bases and the J gene lost 0 bases, with 9 bases spanning the gap. The CDR3 sequence is 15 residues long. CDR3 in amino acids: CASSDCGYSNQPQHF. The CDR3 DNA is TGTGCCAGCAGTGATTGCGGCTATAGCAATCAGCCCCAGCATTTT.

This clone was observed a few times. This chain uses TRBV28 with TRBJ1-2; weak D call: TRBD1 (6 bases). Germline loops: CDR1 MDHEN, CDR2 SYDVKM. The CDR3 sequence is 14 residues long. V lost 8 bases and J 3 bases, leaving 16 bases between the germline ends. The CDR3, as DNA: TGTGCCAGCCTGGGGGGGCCAGGGGACTATGGCTACACCTTC. Translated, it gives CASLGGPGDYGYTF.

There are a few counts of this clone. Since a much larger clone is just one base distant, this may be a read error. The V gene is TRBV6-4, the J gene TRBJ2-6; D gene ambiguous. Germline V gene sequence: CDR1 MRHNA, CDR2 SNTAGT. V shed 2 bases and J shed 0 bases, with 2 bases lying between them. This CDR3 comprises 14 residues. The CDR3 nucleotides are TGTGCCAGCAGTGACAACTCTGGGGCCAACGTCCTGACTTTC. It translates to CASSDNSGANVLTF.

With respect to this clone: The CDR3 ends on some other residue instead of the conserved phenylalanine or tryptophan, so this is likely a read error. The DNA is left out, because the CDR3 cannot be placed on it with certainty; the CDR3 is given as TCRdb lists it. This chain joins TRBV11-2 and TRBJ1-1. CDR1 and CDR2 from the germline V gene are SGHAT and FQNNGV. The CDR3 is 14 residues long, counting both termini. CDR3 sequence: CASSLEGTGTEAVS.

The rearrangement joins TRBV2 to TRBJ2-5; a possible D gene is TRBD2 (5 bases). Germline values: CDR1 SNHLY, CDR2 FYNNEI. The CDR3 covers 11 residues. The V end was cut by 7 bases, the J end by 4 bases, with 7 bases between. CDR3 coding DNA: TGTGCCAGCATGGCGGGAGAGACCCAGTACTTC. The encoded protein is CASMAGETQYF.

The J gene is TRBJ1-1, the V gene TRBV19; 8 positions match TRBD1. Germline V gene data show CDR1 as LNHDA and CDR2 as SQIVND (reference sequence). With V trimmed by 6 bases and J by 3 bases, 9 bases remained unmatched. The CDR3 sequence is 15 residues long. CDR3 sequence reads: CASSRSGTGYTEAFF. The CDR3 nucleotides are TGTGCCAGTAGCCGCTCCGGGACAGGCTACACTGAAGCTTTCTTT.

Only a few counts were recorded for this clone. This rearrangement joins TRBV20-1 to TRBJ1-6; TRBD1 matches at 8 bases. The V gene end was trimmed by 6 bases and the J gene end by 5 bases; junction bases not matched to a gene: 6. There are 14 residues in the CDR3. The germline V gene has CDR1 DFQATT and CDR2 SNEGSKA (reference sequence). The CDR3 loop reads CSAGRDRHNSPLHF. The CDR3 nucleotides read TGCAGTGCCGGCCGGGACAGGCATAATTCACCCCTCCACTTT.

V usage is TRBV3-1 and J usage is TRBJ1-2; tentative D call: TRBD1 (5 bases). Germline values: CDR1 LGHDT, CDR2 YNNKEL (reference sequence). V dropped 1 base and J dropped 5 bases, with 14 bases sitting between them. The CDR3 consists of 15 residues. The CDR3 bases are TGTGCCAGCAGCCAAGCGCGGGACTTAGTTTATGGCTACACCTTC. Its protein is CASSQARDLVYGYTF.

This clone was counted many times. This clone may be a read error of a much larger clone one base away. CDR3 sequence (DNA): TGTGCCAGCAGCGTAGTTGGTCCCGGGGAGCTGTTTTTT. Amino acids: CASSVVGPGELFF. The rearrangement joins TRBV9 to TRBJ2-2, with unresolved D. The V and J ends lost 0 bases and 6 bases respectively, with 6 bases between them. Per the germline V gene, CDR1 is SGDLS and CDR2 is YYNGEE. This CDR3 has 13 amino acids.

The chain combines TRBV7-9 with TRBJ1-2; D call uncertain. Trimming left V 5 bases short and J 4 bases short, with 17 bases between. The germline gives CDR1 SEHNR, CDR2 FQNEAQ (reference sequence). The CDR3 consists of 15 residues. The CDR3 sequence is CASSQIPLDAYGYTF. In DNA, the CDR3 is TGTGCCAGCAGCCAAATACCTTTGGACGCCTATGGCTACACCTTC. The variable domain in full, with the rest retrieved from reference TRBV7-9 and TRBJ1-2, is DTGVSQNPRHKITKRGQNVTFRCDPISEHNRLYWYRQTLGQGPEFLTYFQNEAQLEKSRLLSDRFSAERPKGSFSTLEIQRTEQGDSAMYLCASSQIPLDAYGYTFGSGTRLTVV.